These T cell receptor beta chains were read from a single sample in a study of blood T cell repertoires in COVID-19. The assay was immunoSEQ multiplex PCR, and TCRdb's table has in-frame clones only and misses some. The table includes more than 350,000 clones, around 87% detected once. The sequencing sample was made of PBMCs or T cells enriched from blood (not recorded which). These receptors all come from a woman in her forties or fifties who had recovered from COVID-19. Both conserved end residues are part of each CDR3. A D gene is named only where the DNA matches it firmly.

D gene	V gene	J gene	CDR3 length	CDR3 protein
.	TRBV7-2	TRBJ1-1	13	CASSLQGDTEAFF
TRBD1	TRBV7-3	TRBJ1-2	15	CASSPDRGRNYGYTF
.	TRBV6-5	TRBJ1-1	13	CASSMGANTEAFF
TRBD2	TRBV18	TRBJ2-7	14	CASSPAGVRGEQYF
.	TRBV11-2	TRBJ1-1	14	CASSLAIANTEAFF
.	TRBV24-1	TRBJ2-5	15	CATSDNRAGSETQYF
.	TRBV6-2/TRBV6-3	TRBJ1-2	13	CASSPDSRYGYTF
TRBD1	TRBV11-2	TRBJ1-2	15	CASSLDRGQGYGYTF
TRBD1	TRBV4-1	TRBJ2-1	16	CASSQPDRAPYNEQFF
TRBD1	TRBV20-1	TRBJ1-2	11	CSAMDREGYTF
.	TRBV19	TRBJ1-5	13	CASSKQENQPQHF
TRBD1	TRBV3-1/TRBV3-2	TRBJ1-2	14	CASSSPGTENGYTF
.	TRBV15	TRBJ1-6	15	CATSRDFWAQGPLHF
TRBD1	TRBV25-1	TRBJ1-4	17	CASSGKGQGGPNEKLFF
.	TRBV7-2	TRBJ1-5	15	CASSLSDSSNQPQHF
TRBD1	TRBV3-1/TRBV3-2	TRBJ1-3	16	CASRSGGYLSGNTIYF
TRBD1	TRBV6-6	TRBJ1-2	13	CASSYEQGVGYTF
TRBD1	TRBV5-4	TRBJ1-5	14	CASSRGTGDQPQHF
TRBD2	TRBV2	TRBJ2-1	15	CASSATSGGYNEQFF
.	TRBV19	TRBJ1-1	14	CASSMQGARAEAFF
.	TRBV5-4	TRBJ1-6	15	CASSLGPLRDSPLHF
TRBD1	TRBV30	TRBJ1-1	15	CAWRQGMNWNTEAFF
.	TRBV12-3/TRBV12-4	TRBJ1-1	12	CASSLANREAFF
.	TRBV20-1	TRBJ1-1	11	CTGWMNTEAFF
.	TRBV30	TRBJ1-5	13	CAWSIDNNQPQHF
TRBD1	TRBV19	TRBJ1-5	15	CASSMRDSYNQPQHF